This T cell receptor beta chain was documented in a study of T cell responses to AZD1222 COVID-19 vaccine. Study-level points and caveats: Across spike, vaccine-associated CD4 TCRs were found, dominant at 160-218 and 743-854.

The CDR3 contains 16 residues. Germline CDR1 reads LNHDA; CDR2 reads SQIVND (reference sequence). Trimming took 5 bases from V and 3 from J; bases not matched to a gene: 12. Comment on this clone: Its target is unknown.

Sequenced by immunoSEQ multiplex PCR; TCRdb stores in-frame clones only, minus some. The repertoire has some 99,000 clones, around 90% of them found once; the top ten carry roughly 5.2%. The clonotype comes from an adult in good health. The chain combines TRBV19 with TRBJ1-2; 7 bases map to TRBD1. The sample in question was peripheral blood, obtained on day 0 of AZD1222 vaccination. The CDR3 region is CASSGGTGQSYYGYTF. In DNA form, the CDR3 reads TGTGCCAGTAGTGGGGGAACGGGACAGAGCTACTATGGCTACACCTTC.